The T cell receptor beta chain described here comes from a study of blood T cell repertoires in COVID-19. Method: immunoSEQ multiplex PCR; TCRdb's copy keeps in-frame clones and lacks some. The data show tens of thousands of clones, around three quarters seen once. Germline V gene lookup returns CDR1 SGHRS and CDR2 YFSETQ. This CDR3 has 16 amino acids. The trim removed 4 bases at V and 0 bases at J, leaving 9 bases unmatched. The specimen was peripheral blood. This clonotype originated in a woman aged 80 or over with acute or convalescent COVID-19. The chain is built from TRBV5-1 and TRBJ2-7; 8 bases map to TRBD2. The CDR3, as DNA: TGCGCCAGCAGCCCACGGACTAGCCCTAACTCCTACGAGCAGTACTTC. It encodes CASSPRTSPNSYEQYF.